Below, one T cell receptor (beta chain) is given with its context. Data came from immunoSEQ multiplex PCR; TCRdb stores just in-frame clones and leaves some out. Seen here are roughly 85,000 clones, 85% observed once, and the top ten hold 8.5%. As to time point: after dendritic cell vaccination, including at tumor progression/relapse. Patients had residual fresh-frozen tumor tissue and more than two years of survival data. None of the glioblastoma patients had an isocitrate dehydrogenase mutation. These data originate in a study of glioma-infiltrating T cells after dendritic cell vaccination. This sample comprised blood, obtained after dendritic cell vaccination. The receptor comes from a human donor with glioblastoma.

In DNA, the CDR3 is TGTGCCAGCAGCCCGGAACAGGGCCCATCCTACAATGAGCAGTTCTTC. Residues: CASSPEQGPSYNEQFF. This chain connects TRBV5-4 to TRBJ2-1; D is perhaps TRBD1 (6 bases). From germline, CDR1 is SGHNT and CDR2 YYREEE (reference sequence). The CDR3 consists of 16 residues. V was cut by 4 bases and J by 1 base, with 15 bases left in between.